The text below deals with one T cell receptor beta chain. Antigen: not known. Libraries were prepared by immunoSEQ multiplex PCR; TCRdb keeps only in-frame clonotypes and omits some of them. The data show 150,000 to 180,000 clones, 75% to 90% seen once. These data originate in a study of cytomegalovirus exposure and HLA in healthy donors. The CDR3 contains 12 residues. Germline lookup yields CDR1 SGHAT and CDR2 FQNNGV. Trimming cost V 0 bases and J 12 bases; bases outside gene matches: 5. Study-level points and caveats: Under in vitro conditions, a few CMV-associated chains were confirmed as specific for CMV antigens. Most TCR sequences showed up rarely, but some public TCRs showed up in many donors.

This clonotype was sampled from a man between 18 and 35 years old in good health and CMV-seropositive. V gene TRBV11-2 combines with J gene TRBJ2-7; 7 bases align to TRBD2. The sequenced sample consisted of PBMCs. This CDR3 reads CASSLESGALYF. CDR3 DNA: TGTGCCAGCAGCTTAGAGAGCGGGGCATTGTACTTC.